This T cell receptor (beta chain) was found in a study of T-cell reconstitution after alpha-beta-depleted transplantation in children. Points from the study as a whole: T-cell counts and diversity were attributed mostly to newly produced T cells one year after transplant. Surviving recipient T cells and thymic progenitors produced the high day-60 TCRbeta diversity seen in some patients. After transplant, at about two months, alpha-beta T cells were reportedly derived from several hundred expanded graft clones.

In this sample, this clonotype turned up many times. Antigen specificity is unknown. TCRbeta library construction was performed incorporating unique molecular identifiers. In TCRdb, the PCR reads were re-called with MiXCR into one record per CDR3 protein. The sample consists of around 700,000 distinct CDR3 sequences, about 12% of them appearing once. Per the germline V gene, CDR1 is MGHRA and CDR2 is YSYEKL. The CDR3 extends over 15 amino acids. The trim removed 8 bases at V and 1 base at J, leaving 3 bases unmatched. The specimen comprised PBMCs, sampled before TCRalphabeta/CD19-depleted stem cell transplant. The V call is TRBV4-1, the J call TRBJ2-1, with TRBD2 matching over 12 bases. This TCR derives from a girl aged 2-15 years with congenital amegakaryocytic thrombocytopenia, due to receive a stem cell transplant. As DNA, the CDR3 is TGCGCCAGCTCCACTAGCGGGGGGTCCTACAATGAGCAGTTCTTC. This sequence encodes CASSTSGGSYNEQFF.